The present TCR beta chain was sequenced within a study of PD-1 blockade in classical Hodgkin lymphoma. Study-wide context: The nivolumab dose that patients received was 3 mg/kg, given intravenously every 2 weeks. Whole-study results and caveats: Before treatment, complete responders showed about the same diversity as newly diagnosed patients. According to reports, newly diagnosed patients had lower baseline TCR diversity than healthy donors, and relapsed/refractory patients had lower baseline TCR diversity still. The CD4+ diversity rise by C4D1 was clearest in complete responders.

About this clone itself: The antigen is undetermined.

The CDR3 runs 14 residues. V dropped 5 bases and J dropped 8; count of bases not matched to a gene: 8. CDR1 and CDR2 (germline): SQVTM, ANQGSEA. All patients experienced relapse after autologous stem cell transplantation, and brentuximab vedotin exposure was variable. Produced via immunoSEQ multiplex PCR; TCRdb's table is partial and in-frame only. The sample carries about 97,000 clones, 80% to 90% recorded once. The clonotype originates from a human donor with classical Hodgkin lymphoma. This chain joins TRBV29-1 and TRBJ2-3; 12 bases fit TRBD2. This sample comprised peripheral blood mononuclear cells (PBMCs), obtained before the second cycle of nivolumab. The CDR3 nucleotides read TGCAGCGTTTCTAGCGGGGGGGGATTGGGTACGCAGTATTTT. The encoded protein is CSVSSGGGLGTQYF.